This T cell receptor beta chain was found in a study of T cells in localized non-small cell lung cancer. V lost 1 base and J lost 2, with 12 bases in between. The CDR3 spans 14 residues. Germline values: CDR1 GTSNPN, CDR2 SVGIG (reference sequence). Assay used: immunoSEQ multiplex PCR; TCRdb lists only in-frame clones, some missing. The sample records tens of thousands of clones, 92% being singletons. The TCR originated in a woman aged 35-75 years with stage III lung adenocarcinoma. The source was peripheral blood mononuclear cells, collected before any cancer treatment. This chain joins TRBV30 and TRBJ2-7; D is undetermined. CDR3 DNA sequence: TGTGCCTGGAGTGCGCGCCAGCAAGCCTACGAGCAGTACTTC. Amino acid sequence: CAWSARQQAYEQYF.